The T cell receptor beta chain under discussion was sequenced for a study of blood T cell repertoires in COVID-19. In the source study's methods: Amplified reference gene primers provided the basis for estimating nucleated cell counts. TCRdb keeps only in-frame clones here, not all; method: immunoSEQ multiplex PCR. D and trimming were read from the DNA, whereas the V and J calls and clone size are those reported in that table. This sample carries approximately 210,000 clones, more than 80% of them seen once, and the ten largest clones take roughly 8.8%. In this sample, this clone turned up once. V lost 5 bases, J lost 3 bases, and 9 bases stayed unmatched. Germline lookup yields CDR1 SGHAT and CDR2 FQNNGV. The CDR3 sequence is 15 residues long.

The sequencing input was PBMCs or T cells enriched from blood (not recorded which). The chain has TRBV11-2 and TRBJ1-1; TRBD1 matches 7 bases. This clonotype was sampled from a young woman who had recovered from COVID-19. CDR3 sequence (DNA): TGTGCCAGCAGCACAAGACAGGGAAGGGACACTGAAGCTTTCTTT. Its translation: CASSTRQGRDTEAFF.